The rows below give T cell receptor beta chains drawn from one sample of a study of cytomegalovirus exposure and HLA in healthy donors. Profiling relied on immunoSEQ multiplex PCR, and the TCRdb table lists in-frame clones only, not all of them. Of around 99,000 clones in the sample, around 77% were seen once. Input material: PBMCs. These receptors all stem from a man aged 35-49 years in good health and CMV-seronegative. Both conserved end residues are part of each CDR3. The D gene is left open where the match is weak. Clone size is shown for a subset of rows, as once, few, many or a class of expanded clone.

clone size	V gene	D gene	J gene	CDR3 length	CDR3 DNA	CDR3 protein
.	TRBV11-2	TRBD1	TRBJ1-2	15	TGTGCCAGCAGCTTAGATGGGACAGGGGGCGATGGCTACACCTTC	CASSLDGTGGDGYTF
once	TRBV4-2	.	TRBJ2-7	14	TGTGCCAGCAGCCAAACGGGACAAGCCTACGAGCAGTACTTC	CASSQTGQAYEQYF
.	TRBV27	.	TRBJ2-1	16	TGTGCCAGCAGCACCCGACTAGTCCCGTCCTACAATGAGCAGTTCTTC	CASSTRLVPSYNEQFF
few	TRBV19	.	TRBJ1-2	13	TGTGCCAGCGCAGCGGCCTTTAACTATGGCTACACCTTC	CASAAAFNYGYTF
.	TRBV6-4	.	TRBJ2-1	13	TGTGCCAGCAGTGACTCGGGACTCAATGAGCAGTTCTTC	CASSDSGLNEQFF
.	TRBV19	TRBD2	TRBJ2-3	16	TGTGCCAGTAGCAGGACTAGCGGGAGTCCCACAGATACGCAGTATTTT	CASSRTSGSPTDTQYF
.	TRBV9	.	TRBJ1-6	14	TGTGCCAGCAGCGTAGGGGACACTAATTCACCCCTCCACTTT	CASSVGDTNSPLHF
few	TRBV19	TRBD1	TRBJ2-3	19	TGTGCCAGTAGTGGCAAGGACAGGGTAACCTCTAGTAGCACAGATACGCAGTATTTT	CASSGKDRVTSSSTDTQYF
few	TRBV6-4	.	TRBJ2-5	13	TGTGCCAGCACCCCTCGTCCGGGGGAGACCCAGTACTTC	CASTPRPGETQYF
.	TRBV29-1	.	TRBJ2-1	13	TGCAGCGTCGGCACAGCCCTATACAATGAGCAGTTCTTC	CSVGTALYNEQFF
.	TRBV27	TRBD2	TRBJ2-1	16	TGTGCCAGCAGTTTATTTGGACTAGCGGGTAGGAATGAGCAGTTCTTC	CASSLFGLAGRNEQFF
.	TRBV7-9	TRBD1	TRBJ1-4	16	TGTGCCAGCAGCTCCCCTCAGGGGGCCCCTAATGAAAAACTGTTTTTT	CASSSPQGAPNEKLFF
.	TRBV4-1	.	TRBJ1-4	15	TGCGCCAGCAGCCAAGCCCCAACAACTAATGAAAAACTGTTTTTT	CASSQAPTTNEKLFF
.	TRBV4-1	TRBD1	TRBJ2-7	15	TGCGCCAGCAGCCAAGGGACAGGGAACTCCTACGAGCAGTACTTC	CASSQGTGNSYEQYF
.	TRBV5-1	.	TRBJ2-7	12	TGCGCCAGCAGCTTGGTAGCTTACGAGCAGTACTTC	CASSLVAYEQYF
.	TRBV5-1	.	TRBJ1-1	13	TGCGCCAGCAGCGCGACAGGGAACACTGAAGCTTTCTTT	CASSATGNTEAFF
.	TRBV5-4	.	TRBJ2-7	13	TGTGCCAGCAGCTTGGATGAGGCCTACGAGCAGTACTTC	CASSLDEAYEQYF
.	TRBV25-1	TRBD1	TRBJ1-1	14	TGTGCCAGCAGTGACAGGGGGCGTAACACTGAAGCTTTCTTT	CASSDRGRNTEAFF
.	TRBV7-9	.	TRBJ1-2	13	TGTGCCAGCAGCTTGGGGGGAACCTATGGCTACACCTTC	CASSLGGTYGYTF
few	TRBV6-1	.	TRBJ2-5	12	TGTGCCAGCAGTGAAGGTCGGACACCCCTGTACTTC	CASSEGRTPLYF
once	TRBV6-1	.	TRBJ1-4	11	TGTGCCAGCAGCGAGGACAGTGTCGCTTTTTTT	CASSEDSVAFF
few	TRBV18	TRBD2	TRBJ2-7	16	TGTGCCAGCTCACTAACGGCAGGACTAGCTGCCTACGAGCAGTACTTC	CASSLTAGLAAYEQYF
.	TRBV19	.	TRBJ2-7	14	TGTGCCAGTAGTCGGACAGAGAAATCCTACGAGCAGTACTTC	CASSRTEKSYEQYF
.	TRBV2	TRBD1	TRBJ1-4	13	TGTGCCAGCGGGCGGGACAGGGGTGAAAAACTGTTTTTT	CASGRDRGEKLFF
.	TRBV2	.	TRBJ1-1	12	TGTGCCAGCAGGGATACAGGGTTGAGAGCTTTCTTT	CASRDTGLRAFF
few	TRBV10-3	TRBD2	TRBJ2-1	16	TGTGCCATCAGTGAGAATTCGCGGGGGGTTTACAATGAGCAGTTCTTC	CAISENSRGVYNEQFF
few	TRBV9	TRBD1	TRBJ2-2	16	TGTGCCAGCAGCGTCACGGGACAGGTAACCCCCGGGGAGCTGTTTTTT	CASSVTGQVTPGELFF
.	TRBV30	TRBD1	TRBJ1-2	14	TGTGCCTGGAGTGAGGGAACAGGGGGTAGTGGCTACACCTTC	CAWSEGTGGSGYTF
.	TRBV29-1	.	TRBJ1-5	12	TGCAGCGTTGGGGGGCGAAATCAGCCCCAGCATTTT	CSVGGRNQPQHF
.	TRBV28	TRBD1	TRBJ2-7	15	TGTGCCAGCAGTAACCCGGGACAGGGATCCCACGAGCAGTACTTC	CASSNPGQGSHEQYF
few	TRBV2	.	TRBJ1-5	15	TGTGCCAGCAGCCAAAGGGAGGGGTTCAATCAGCCCCAGCATTTT	CASSQREGFNQPQHF
.	TRBV5-4	TRBD1	TRBJ1-1	14	TGTGCCAGCAGCTTAGTTACAGGGGGAGCTGAAGCTTTCTTT	CASSLVTGGAEAFF
.	TRBV5-1	.	TRBJ2-6	15	TGCGCCAGCAGATTGGAGAGCTCTGGGGCCAACGTCCTGACTTTC	CASRLESSGANVLTF
.	TRBV30	.	TRBJ2-3	15	TGTGCCTGGACAAGAGTGGAGCTTGGCACAGATACGCAGTATTTT	CAWTRVELGTDTQYF
.	TRBV11-3	.	TRBJ2-2	15	TGTGCCAGCAGCTCGGCAGGGACGAACACCGGGGAGCTGTTTTTT	CASSSAGTNTGELFF
.	TRBV11-3	TRBD2	TRBJ2-2	16	TGTGCCAGCAGCTTAGGACTAGCTGTGAACACCGGGGAGCTGTTTTTT	CASSLGLAVNTGELFF
.	TRBV5-5	.	TRBJ2-7	14	TGTGCCAGCAGCGCAGGAGGTCTCTTAGACGAGCAGTACTTC	CASSAGGLLDEQYF
.	TRBV28	.	TRBJ2-1	15	TGTGCCAGCAGAGGGACTGACCGTTCCTACAATGAGCAGTTCTTC	CASRGTDRSYNEQFF
once	TRBV20-1	.	TRBJ1-1	10	TGCAGTGCTAGAGGAGGTGAAGCTTTCTTT	CSARGGEAFF
.	TRBV2	.	TRBJ2-7	16	TGTGCCAGCAGTGAAGCGCTTCTGGACAGCGTACGTGGGCAGTACTTC	CASSEALLDSVRGQYF
.	TRBV30	TRBD2	TRBJ2-3	15	TGTGCCTGGAGTGTTTTGCGGGGGGCCACAGATACGCAGTATTTT	CAWSVLRGATDTQYF
.	TRBV11-2	.	TRBJ1-6	13	TGTGCCAGCAGCTTAGTATCTAATTCACCCCTCCACTTT	CASSLVSNSPLHF
few	TRBV7-9	.	TRBJ2-1	15	TGTGCCAGCAGCTTAAACAGGGTCAGTTACAATGAGCAGTTCTTC	CASSLNRVSYNEQFF
.	TRBV6-5	TRBD1	TRBJ2-5	15	TGTGCCAGCAGTTTCTTGACAGGGGGGCAAGAGACCCAGTACTTC	CASSFLTGGQETQYF
few	TRBV14	TRBD1	TRBJ1-4	15	TGTGCCAGCAGCGAACGAGGGGGCGCGGGTGAAAAACTGTTTTTT	CASSERGGAGEKLFF
.	TRBV6-1	TRBD1	TRBJ2-7	14	TGTGCCAGCAGTGTGGCAGGGGGTTCGTACGAGCAGTACTTC	CASSVAGGSYEQYF
.	TRBV7-8	.	TRBJ1-3	16	TGTGCCAGCAGCTTAGCCGGGGGGGGTTCTGGAAACACCATATATTTT	CASSLAGGGSGNTIYF
.	TRBV27	.	TRBJ2-1	16	TGTGCCAGCAGCCCCACCGGGGTGTTGAGCTACAATGAGCAGTTCTTC	CASSPTGVLSYNEQFF